This T cell receptor beta chain comes out of a study of control samples from healthy donors and cancer patients (dated by TCRdb to 2018 to 2021). Library preparation used the immunoSEQ multiplex PCR assay. The table comes from immuneACCESS by way of TCRdb, which keeps in-frame sequences with V and J called. Part of the clones is missing from these tables; in studies checked, under half for an unresolved V gene and the rest for unknown reasons. The sample table records approximately 26,000 clones; approximately 85% of these occur just once. The ten largest clones take up about 23% of the sample. The germline V gene yields MNHEY for CDR1 and SVGAGI for CDR2. Including cysteine and phenylalanine, the CDR3 has 15 amino acids. CDR3 DNA is the only sequence kept; it has 45 bases, read in frame from the first base. V loses 5 bases, J loses 1 base, and the germline ends lie 13 bases apart. About this clone itself: Its antigen is currently not known. Per-base qualities were not stored, and no clone one base away is much larger.

The rearranged chain carries TRBV6-5 and TRBJ2-3; no D gene call is confident. Sequences were obtained from PBMCs. This sequence was found in a man aged 55 to 70 with colorectal cancer. The CDR3 corresponds to CASSPLLQRTDTQYF. The nucleotide sequence reads TGTGCCAGCAGTCCCCTCCTCCAACGCACAGATACGCAGTATTTT.